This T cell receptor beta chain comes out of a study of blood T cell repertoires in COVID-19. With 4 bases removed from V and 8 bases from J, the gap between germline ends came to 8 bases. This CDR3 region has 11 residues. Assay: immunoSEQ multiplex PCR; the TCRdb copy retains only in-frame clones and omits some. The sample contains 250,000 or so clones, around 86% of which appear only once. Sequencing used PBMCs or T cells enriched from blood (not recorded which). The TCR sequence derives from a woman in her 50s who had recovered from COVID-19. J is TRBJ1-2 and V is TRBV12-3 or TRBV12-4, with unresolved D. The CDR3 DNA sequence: TGTGCCAGCAGTTCTACCGGGGGCTACACCTTC. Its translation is CASSSTGGYTF.